A single sample gave rise to the 23 T cell receptor beta chains below, sequenced in a study of T-cell memory formation after mild COVID-19. One entry per CDR3 protein results from TCRdb running MiXCR on the 5' RACE reads. The table includes some 490,000 distinct CDR3 sequences, around a sixth detected once. Sequencing was done on a sample of PBMCs or a T cell subset sorted from them (not recorded which). Receptors originate from an adult woman who had mild COVID-19 (a few samples of this study predate the infection). Cell type and time point are not known.

At least ten counts were recorded for this clonotype. J is TRBJ2-3 and V is TRBV18; unclear D gene. The germline V and J ends were trimmed by 4 bases and 0 bases, with 5 bases remaining between them. From germline, CDR1 is KGHSH and CDR2 LQKENI. The CDR3 is 13 residues long. CDR3 sequence reads: CASSQASTDTQYF. The CDR3 coding sequence is TGTGCCAGCTCACAGGCGAGCACAGATACGCAGTATTTT.

The rearrangement joins TRBV10-2 to TRBJ1-5; 7 positions match TRBD1. J gave up 2 bases and V 7 bases, and 5 bases lay outside the gene matches. Germline V gene lookup returns CDR1 WSHSY and CDR2 SAAADI. CDR3 length equals 14 residues. CDR3 residues: CASNGRGRNQPQHF. CDR3 bases: TGCGCCAGCAATGGGAGGGGGCGCAATCAGCCCCAGCATTTT.

V gene TRBV7-6 combines with J gene TRBJ1-2, with unresolved D. The CDR3 has 13 residues. Looked up from germline, CDR1 is SGHVS and CDR2 is FNYEAQ. V lost 2 bases to trimming and J lost 4 bases, with 8 bases between them. CDR3 nucleotides: TGTGCCAGCAGCTTACAAGGATTCTATGGCTACACCTTC. Its protein is CASSLQGFYGYTF.

V and J are TRBV3-1 and TRBJ2-5; possibly TRBD2 for D (6 bases). V gave up 0 bases and J gave up 5 bases, with 10 bases separating them. The CDR3 has 14 residues. Germline CDR1 LGHDT, CDR2 YNNKEL (reference sequence). The CDR3 sequence: CASSQEAGRETQYF. CDR3 DNA: TGTGCCAGCAGCCAAGAGGCTGGGAGGGAGACCCAGTACTTC.

This clonotype was recorded a few times. The chain joins TRBV2 to TRBJ2-7; 9 positions match TRBD1. There are 15 residues in the CDR3. Germline loops: CDR1 SNHLY, CDR2 FYNNEI. Trimming at V came to 4 bases and at J to 2 bases, leaving 6 bases not matched to a gene. CDR3 in amino acids: CASSARDRDPYEQYF. The CDR3 DNA reads TGTGCCAGCAGTGCCCGGGACAGGGACCCCTACGAGCAGTACTTC. The full variable domain, rest sourced from reference TRBV2 and TRBJ2-7, is EPEVTQTPSHQVTQMGQEVILRCVPISNHLYFYWYRQILGQKVEFLVSFYNNEISEKSEIFDDQFSVERPDGSNFTLKIRSTKLEDSAMYFCASSARDRDPYEQYFGPGTRLTVT.

In its sample, this clonotype was seen a few times. The chain combines TRBV7-2 with TRBJ2-2; the D gene could be TRBD1 or TRBD2 (5 bases each). The germline gives CDR1 SGHTA, CDR2 FQGNSA. The CDR3 loop spans 19 amino acids. V lost 3 bases and J lost 2, with 22 bases in between. This chain's CDR3 is CASSFRGRQSRSNTGELFF. The CDR3 bases are TGTGCCAGCAGCTTCAGAGGGCGACAGTCCAGATCCAACACCGGGGAGCTGTTTTTT.

The chain recombines TRBV27 with TRBJ2-1; D call uncertain. Deletions cut 3 bases from V and 10 bases from J, with 7 bases between. CDR1 is MNHEY, CDR2 SMNVEV, per germline (reference sequence). This CDR3 contains 11 residues. CDR3 protein: CASSFGREQFF. The CDR3 DNA reads as TGTGCCAGCAGTTTCGGGCGGGAGCAGTTCTTC.

This clonotype came up a few times. This sequence joins TRBV9 and TRBJ1-2, with 8 bases identical to TRBD1. Germline V gives CDR1 SGDLS, CDR2 YYNGEE. There are 17 residues in the CDR3. J gave up 3 bases and V 4 bases, and 14 bases lay outside the gene matches. CDR3 protein: CASSPGAGGAVHYGYTF. CDR3 DNA sequence: TGTGCCAGCAGCCCTGGGGCAGGGGGCGCGGTCCACTATGGCTACACCTTC.

This clonotype was recorded a few times. The chain has TRBV18 and TRBJ1-3, with TRBD1 as a possible D gene (6 bases). V was pared by 2 bases and J by 0 bases, with 14 bases between. This CDR3 comprises 17 residues. CDR1 and CDR2 from the germline V gene are KGHSH and LQKENI. The CDR3 sequence is CASSPTGDTSSGNTIYF. The CDR3 DNA follows: TGTGCCAGCTCACCAACCGGGGACACCAGCTCTGGAAACACCATATATTTT.

This clonotype showed up just a few times. The chain joins TRBV4-1 to TRBJ2-1, with D unresolved. This CDR3 region has 15 residues. Germline V gives CDR1 MGHRA, CDR2 YSYEKL. Trimming removed 3 bases from V and 6 bases from J, with 15 bases in between. CDR3 nucleotide sequence: TGCGCCAGCAGCCAGGGCCTACCTTTAGGCAATGAGCAGTTCTTC. Protein product: CASSQGLPLGNEQFF.

This clonotype showed up just a few times. The gene calls are TRBV4-3 and TRBJ2-3; TRBD1 is a possible D gene (7 bases). This CDR3 contains 15 residues. Trimming shortened V by 4 bases and J by 2 bases, and 13 bases separated the two germline ends. Germline CDR1 LGHNA, CDR2 YSLEER. Written as DNA, the CDR3 is TGCGCCAGCAGCCTAAGACAGGGACTCACAGATACGCAGTATTTT. Protein product: CASSLRQGLTDTQYF.

The sample holds a few counts of this clonotype. The V gene is TRBV3-1, the J gene TRBJ1-2, with D possibly matching TRBD1 (6 bases). The CDR3 length is 14 residues. Germline V gives CDR1 LGHDT, CDR2 YNNKEL (reference sequence). Deletions cut 2 bases from V and 8 bases from J, with 15 bases between. DNA for the CDR3: TGTGCCAGCAGCCAAAAGGGGGGGAGAGTCGGCTACACCTTC. Protein product: CASSQKGGRVGYTF.

This clonotype came up a few times. For the CDR3, the DNA is TGCAGCGTTGAAGACCGGGTCAGGGGTGGCACAGATACGCAGTATTTT. Residues: CSVEDRVRGGTDTQYF. The chain is built from TRBV29-1 and TRBJ2-3; weak D call: TRBD1 (6 bases). V lost 0 bases, J lost 1 base, and 14 bases lay in between. Per germline, CDR1 SQVTM and CDR2 ANQGSEA. The CDR3 runs to 16 residues.

V is TRBV27 and J is TRBJ2-2, with 10 bases fitting TRBD2. This CDR3 comprises 16 residues. V shed 2 bases, J shed 7 bases, and the junction held 7 bases outside the gene matches. Germline values: CDR1 MNHEY, CDR2 SMNVEV (reference sequence). In nucleotides, the CDR3 is TGTGCCAGCAGTTTACGCAGCGGGGGGGCTAACGGGGAGCTGTTTTTT. This codes for CASSLRSGGANGELFF.

This clonotype was seen more than once but under ten times. This CDR3 reads CASSLWTSGTYNEQFF. DNA of the CDR3: TGTGCCAGCAGCTTATGGACTAGCGGCACTTACAATGAGCAGTTCTTC. V gene TRBV7-6 combines with J gene TRBJ2-1, with 10 positions matching TRBD2. This CDR3 has 16 amino acids. Germline CDR1 SGHVS, CDR2 FNYEAQ. Trimming took 2 bases from V and 4 from J; bases not matched to a gene: 5. Using reference TRBV7-6 and TRBJ2-1 for the parts outside the CDR3, the full variable domain is GAGVSQSPRYKVTKRGQDVALRCDPISGHVSLYWYRQALGQGPEFLTYFNYEAQQDKSGLPNDRFSAERPEGSISTLTIQRTEQRDSAMYRCASSLWTSGTYNEQFFGPGTRLTVL.

J is TRBJ2-5 and V is TRBV7-9; the match to TRBD1 covers 8 bases. Germline V gene sequence: CDR1 SEHNR, CDR2 FQNEAQ (reference sequence). CDR3 length: 15 residues. The J segment lost 5 bases and the V segment lost 5 bases, leaving 10 bases of the junction unmatched. This CDR3 reads CASSPAQGVGETQYF. As DNA, the CDR3 is TGTGCCAGCAGCCCTGCACAGGGGGTAGGGGAGACCCAGTACTTC.

The rearrangement uses TRBV6-5 and TRBJ1-2, with a possible D match to TRBD1 (6 bases). The germline V and J ends were trimmed by 6 bases and 4 bases, with 18 bases remaining between them. This CDR3 contains 15 residues. Germline lookup yields CDR1 MNHEY and CDR2 SVGAGI. DNA for the CDR3: TGTGCCAGCAGAATGGGGGGGGCAGGACGCTATGGCTACACCTTC. Translated, it gives CASRMGGAGRYGYTF.

This chain connects TRBV20-1 to TRBJ2-7; 8 positions match TRBD1. Trimming cost V 5 bases and J 2 bases; bases outside gene matches: 2. Per germline, CDR1 DFQATT and CDR2 SNEGSKA (reference sequence). The CDR3 runs 12 residues. The CDR3 nucleotides read TGCAGTGCTCAGGGGGCAACCTACGAGCAGTACTTC. This translates into CSAQGATYEQYF.

This clonotype was counted at least ten times. The chain recombines TRBV5-1 with TRBJ2-1, with TRBD2 matching 10 bases. Germline values: CDR1 SGHRS, CDR2 YFSETQ. The CDR3 covers 14 residues. V lost 0 bases to trimming and J lost 7 bases; unmatched junction nucleotides: 1. CDR3: CASSLVAGGNEQFF. DNA for the CDR3: TGCGCCAGCAGCTTGGTAGCGGGAGGAAATGAGCAGTTCTTC.

This clonotype showed up many times. V gene TRBV4-1 combines with J gene TRBJ2-7; TRBD2 matches at 7 bases. Germline values: CDR1 MGHRA, CDR2 YSYEKL. CDR3 length: 13 residues. The V segment lost 0 bases and the J segment 6 bases; nucleotides outside the gene matches: 2. The CDR3 spells CASSQDPGGEQYF. The CDR3 DNA follows: TGCGCCAGCAGCCAAGATCCGGGGGGCGAGCAGTACTTC.

This clonotype has only a few counts. The V and J genes are TRBV10-3 and TRBJ2-7; 7 bases are shared with TRBD2. The J segment lost 2 bases and the V segment lost 10 bases, leaving 11 bases of the junction unmatched. The CDR3 runs 14 residues. CDR1 is ENHRY and CDR2 is SYGVKD in the germline V gene. DNA for the CDR3: TGTGCCACCAGGGAGGGAGTGGGGGCCTACGAGCAGTACTTC. It yields the protein CATREGVGAYEQYF.

This clonotype was recorded a few times. The CDR3 is CASSIGIEYGYTF. The CDR3 bases are TGTGCCAGTAGTATCGGGATCGAATATGGCTACACCTTC. V and J are TRBV19 and TRBJ1-2; D is unclear. This CDR3 is 13 amino acids long. V lost 3 bases and J lost 5, with 10 bases in between. The germline CDR1 and CDR2 sequences are LNHDA and SQIVND (reference sequence).

There are a few counts of this clonotype. V and J are TRBV7-3 and TRBJ2-7; no clear D gene. CDR1 SGHTA and CDR2 FQGTGA come from the germline V gene. Trimming pared 2 bases from V and 1 base from J, leaving 9 bases between. This CDR3 region has 14 residues. The CDR3 spells CASSLHGSSYEQYF. The DNA of the CDR3 is TGTGCCAGCAGCTTACACGGCTCATCCTACGAGCAGTACTTC.